This TCR beta chain was identified in a study of PD-1 blockade in classical Hodgkin lymphoma. V lost 7 bases and J lost 15, with 22 bases in between. Germline V CDR1 and CDR2: SNHLY, FYNNEI. This CDR3 has 14 amino acids. Every patient relapsed after autologous stem cell transplantation, and brentuximab vedotin exposure varied. Measured with immunoSEQ multiplex PCR; TCRdb has only the in-frame clones, and not every one. The sample yields about 6,600 clones, 86% seen once. The sample holds a few counts of this clone. This sample comprised peripheral blood mononuclear cells (PBMCs), obtained before the second cycle of nivolumab. The receptor was isolated from a human donor with classical Hodgkin lymphoma. The V and J genes are TRBV2 and TRBJ1-6; maybe TRBD1 (6 bases). As DNA, the CDR3 is TGTGCCAGCAATCGACAGGCCAGCAGGCCAGACCTCCACTTT. It translates to CASNRQASRPDLHF.